The 29 T cell receptor beta chains listed next were all sequenced from one sample in a study of T-cell reconstitution after alpha-beta-depleted transplantation in children. The TCRbeta library incorporated unique molecular identifiers. TCRdb processed the PCR reads anew with MiXCR; each CDR3 protein has one entry. The data show roughly 670,000 distinct CDR3 sequences, about an eighth seen once. Material: PBMCs, obtained before TCRalphabeta/CD19-depleted stem cell transplant. The origin of the receptors is a girl aged 2-10 years with congenital amegakaryocytic thrombocytopenia, due to receive a stem cell transplant.

V gene TRBV2 combines with J gene TRBJ2-2, with D hard to call. The CDR3 is 14 residues long. Trimming stripped 7 bases from V and 2 bases from J, with 11 bases between. Looked up from germline, CDR1 is SNHLY and CDR2 is FYNNEI. The CDR3 sequence: CASILQLNTGELFF. In DNA, the CDR3 is TGTGCCAGCATTTTGCAACTTAACACCGGGGAGCTGTTTTTT. The full variable domain, completed using reference TRBV2 and TRBJ2-2, is EPEVTQTPSHQVTQMGQEVILRCVPISNHLYFYWYRQILGQKVEFLVSFYNNEISEKSEIFDDQFSVERPDGSNFTLKIRSTKLEDSAMYFCASILQLNTGELFFGEGSRLTVL.

The table lists this clonotype with many counts. The rearrangement links TRBV5-6 to TRBJ2-1; D call uncertain. CDR3 length equals 16 residues. Per germline, CDR1 SGHDT and CDR2 YYEEEE. V lost 4 bases and J 2 bases, leaving 16 bases between the germline ends. The CDR3 region is CASSQHSALPYNEQFF. As DNA, the CDR3 is TGTGCCAGCAGCCAGCATTCGGCGTTACCCTACAATGAGCAGTTCTTC. Drawing the rest from reference TRBV5-6 and TRBJ2-1, the complete variable domain is DAGVTQSPTHLIKTRGQQVTLRCSPKSGHDTVSWYQQALGQGPQFIFQYYEEEERQRGNFPDRFSGHQFPNYSSELNVNALLLGDSALYLCASSQHSALPYNEQFFGPGTRLTVL.

Concerning this clonotype: This sequence may be a read error, since a much larger clone differs from it by one base. The rearrangement links TRBV12-3 or TRBV12-4 to TRBJ2-2, with a weak D call TRBD2 (5 bases). This CDR3 is 13 amino acids long. V lost 4 bases and J 6 bases, leaving 9 bases between the germline ends. The CDR3: CASSSREAGELFF. The CDR3 DNA follows: TGTGCCAGCAGTTCTCGGGAAGCCGGGGAGCTGTTTTTT.

This chain links TRBV5-1 with TRBJ2-7, with TRBD2 identical over 12 bases. The CDR3 is 15 amino acids. V dropped 4 bases and J dropped 7; count of bases not matched to a gene: 9. Germline CDR1 SGHRS, CDR2 YFSETQ. The CDR3 sequence: CASSELAGGSWEQYF. CDR3 bases: TGCGCCAGCAGCGAACTAGCGGGAGGCTCGTGGGAGCAGTACTTC.

The sample holds one count of this clonotype. This chain links TRBV3-1 with TRBJ2-1; 7 positions agree with TRBD2. Germline trimming cut 11 bases from V and 10 bases from J; bases unmatched to any gene: 29. The CDR3 is made up of 18 amino acids. Per the germline V gene, CDR1 is LGHDT and CDR2 is YNNKEL (reference sequence). The CDR3 sequence is CACCKADIQRGNSGEQFF. The CDR3 DNA reads as TGTGCCTGCTGCAAAGCTGACATCCAGCGGGGAAATAGCGGGGAGCAGTTCTTC.

In this sample, this clonotype turned up a few times. The genes are TRBV29-1 and TRBJ1-1; no clear D. This CDR3 region has 11 residues. V shed 4 bases and J shed 7 bases, with 10 bases lying between them. In germline, CDR1 is SQVTM, CDR2 ANQGSEA. The DNA for the CDR3 is TGCAGCGTTGGATGGAGGAGTGAAGCTTTCTTT. Its protein product is CSVGWRSEAFF. Combining the CDR3 with reference TRBV29-1 and TRBJ1-1 gives the whole variable domain SAVISQKPSRDICQRGTSLTIQCQVDSQVTMMFWYRQQPGQSLTLIATANQGSEATYESGFVIDKFPISRPNLTFSTLTVSNMSPEDSSIYLCSVGWRSEAFFGQGTRLTVV.

This clonotype was seen ten or more times. The J gene is TRBJ2-3, the V gene TRBV5-1; D gene ambiguous. The V and J ends lost 0 bases and 0 bases respectively, with 5 bases between them. The CDR3 runs 14 residues. CDR1 and CDR2 (germline): SGHRS, YFSETQ. The CDR3 here is CASSLGSSTDTQYF. For the CDR3, the DNA is TGCGCCAGCAGCTTGGGATCTAGCACAGATACGCAGTATTTT.

Notes on this clonotype: This could be a read error, since a much larger clone is one nucleotide away. The genes are TRBV20-1 and TRBJ2-1, with TRBD2 matching 8 bases. Germline V lookup: CDR1 DFQATT, CDR2 SNEGSKA (reference sequence). This CDR3 region has 12 residues. The chain's CDR3 is CSALAGFNEHFF. The CDR3 DNA reads as TGCAGTGCTCTAGCGGGCTTCAATGAGCATTTCTTC.

This clonotype was observed many times. The rearrangement uses TRBV6-1 and TRBJ2-7; 8 nucleotides agree with TRBD1. V lost 4 bases and J lost 2; bases outside the gene matches: 10. This CDR3 is 16 amino acids long. Germline V gene data show CDR1 as MNHNS and CDR2 as SASEGT. The CDR3 loop reads CASSVGGDRNTYEQYF. DNA of the CDR3: TGTGCCAGCAGTGTTGGTGGGGACAGGAATACCTACGAGCAGTACTTC.

This clonotype was counted at least ten times. CDR3 protein: CASSQEGTNNEQFF. CDR3 nucleotides: TGCGCCAGCAGCCAGGAGGGGACCAATAATGAGCAGTTCTTC. The V call is TRBV5-1, the J call TRBJ2-1; TRBD2 is a possible D gene (6 bases). Per germline, CDR1 SGHRS and CDR2 YFSETQ. This CDR3 comprises 14 residues. Trimming took 4 bases from V and 7 from J, leaving 15 bases between them.

About this clonotype: Since a much larger clone is just one base distant, this may be a read error. The chain carries TRBV12-3 or TRBV12-4 and TRBJ1-2; the match to TRBD1 covers 7 bases. The CDR3 is 13 residues long. The V and J ends lost 7 bases and 2 bases, in that order; junction bases with no gene match: 4. CDR3 in amino acids: CASTPTGNYGYTF. CDR3 bases: TGTGCCAGCACTCCGACAGGGAACTATGGCTACACCTTC.

V and J are TRBV28 and TRBJ2-7; 7 nucleotides agree with TRBD2. The CDR3 contains 14 residues. Looked up from germline, CDR1 is MDHEN and CDR2 is SYDVKM. The V segment lost 6 bases and the J segment 2 bases; nucleotides outside the gene matches: 7. For the CDR3, the DNA is TGTGCCAGCAGAAAAAGCGGGGACCCCTACGAGCAGTACTTC. Residues: CASRKSGDPYEQYF. The entire variable domain, with the rest obtained from reference TRBV28 and TRBJ2-7, is as follows: DVKVTQSSRYLVKRTGEKVFLECVQDMDHENMFWYRQDPGLGLRLIYFSYDVKMKEKGDIPEGYSVSREKKERFSLILESASTNQTSMYLCASRKSGDPYEQYFGPGTRLTVT.

This clonotype was seen many times. This rearrangement joins TRBV28 to TRBJ2-3; 8 bases are shared with TRBD2. The J segment lost 8 bases and the V segment lost 11 bases, leaving 12 bases of the junction unmatched. This CDR3 region has 13 residues. The germline V gene has CDR1 MDHEN and CDR2 SYDVKM. The CDR3 DNA reads as TGTGCCGCGAGCGGGAGAACCCATGGTACGCAGTATTTT. It specifies CAASGRTHGTQYF.

This clonotype was picked up many times. J is TRBJ2-1 and V is TRBV7-8, with unresolved D. CDR1 is SGHVS, CDR2 FQNEAQ, per germline. Trimming pared 4 bases from V and 7 bases from J, leaving 11 bases between. The CDR3 extends over 13 amino acids. The DNA of the CDR3 is TGTGCCAGCAGCTCGTTCCCTCTTAATGAGCAGTTCTTC. It yields the protein CASSSFPLNEQFF.

The V and J genes are TRBV5-1 and TRBJ1-1; maybe TRBD1 (5 bases). This CDR3 region has 15 residues. CDR1 is SGHRS and CDR2 is YFSETQ in the germline V gene. V lost 0 bases and J lost 1, with 10 bases in between. CDR3 sequence reads: CASSLAGTSNTEAFF. The CDR3 region has the DNA TGCGCCAGCAGCTTGGCCGGGACGTCGAACACTGAAGCTTTCTTT.

The CDR3 DNA reads as TGTGCCAGCCGATTCCGGGGAACAAGTGAAAAACTGTTTTTT. It translates to CASRFRGTSEKLFF. The V and J genes are TRBV7-2 and TRBJ1-4; no firm D call. The V end lost 8 bases, the J end lost 7 bases, and 17 bases lay between the germline ends. The CDR3 has 14 residues. Germline CDR1 SGHTA, CDR2 FQGNSA.

The sample holds a few counts of this clonotype. The genes are TRBV7-9 and TRBJ2-1; 7 positions agree with TRBD1. V shed 5 bases, J shed 10 bases, and the junction held 14 bases outside the gene matches. The V gene's germline CDR1 is SEHNR and CDR2 FQNEAQ (reference sequence). This CDR3 has 15 residues. The CDR3 DNA reads TGTGCCAGCAGCACGAAGAACAGGGGTACTCAGGAGCAGTTCTTC. This encodes CASSTKNRGTQEQFF.

This clonotype was seen many times. The chain uses TRBV20-1 and TRBJ2-1; 10 nucleotides align to TRBD2. The CDR3 is 16 residues long. The germline CDR1 and CDR2 sequences are DFQATT and SNEGSKA (reference sequence). V was pared by 1 base and J by 9 bases, with 12 bases of the junction left unmatched. The CDR3, as DNA: TGCAGTGCTAGAGCCAGCGGGAGGGCCCAAAGGTCTGAGCAGTTCTTC. Its translation is CSARASGRAQRSEQFF.

This clonotype was observed at least ten times. The rearrangement joins TRBV20-1 to TRBJ2-1; 12 bases map to TRBD2. From germline, CDR1 is DFQATT and CDR2 SNEGSKA (reference sequence). This CDR3 is 15 amino acids long. V was clipped by 0 bases and J by 7 bases; unmatched bases: 4. CDR3 nucleotide sequence: TGCAGTGCTAGAGACGCGACTAGCGGGGGAAATGAGCAGTTCTTC. As protein: CSARDATSGGNEQFF.

This clonotype showed up many times. The J gene is TRBJ2-7, the V gene TRBV29-1; the D gene could be TRBD1 or TRBD2 (6 bases each). V was trimmed by 4 bases and J by 5 bases, leaving 15 bases between them. Germline CDR1 and CDR2: SQVTM and ANQGSEA. The CDR3 consists of 13 residues. CDR3: CSVVGGLRDEQYF. For the CDR3, the DNA is TGCAGCGTTGTGGGGGGCCTCAGGGACGAGCAGTACTTC.

V usage is TRBV7-6 and J usage is TRBJ2-1, with 7 bases that match TRBD2. The CDR3 consists of 15 residues. V was pared by 2 bases and J by 2 bases, with 3 bases of the junction left unmatched. Germline CDR1 SGHVS, CDR2 FNYEAQ. The CDR3 DNA reads TGTGCCAGCAGCTTAAGTGGGACTACCTACAATGAGCAGTTCTTC. It encodes CASSLSGTTYNEQFF.

This clonotype was counted a few times. The V and J genes are TRBV20-1 and TRBJ2-1; D ambiguous. The CDR3 runs 15 residues. Germline CDR1 reads DFQATT; CDR2 reads SNEGSKA (reference sequence). The V and J ends lost 1 base and 5 bases respectively, with 15 bases between them. The CDR3: CSARGMVTLDNEQFF. The DNA for the CDR3 is TGCAGTGCTAGAGGTATGGTGACTCTAGACAATGAGCAGTTCTTC.

This clonotype has only a few counts. V usage is TRBV12-3 or TRBV12-4 and J usage is TRBJ1-5, with TRBD1 identical over 10 bases. V shed 4 bases, J shed 7 bases, and the junction held 7 bases outside the gene matches. The CDR3 loop spans 15 amino acids. CDR3 in DNA: TGTGCCAGCAGTTCGGGGACAGGGGCGGGACAGCCCCAGCATTTT. Protein product: CASSSGTGAGQPQHF.

Concerning this clonotype itself: This may stem from a read error, because a much larger clone lies one nucleotide away. The gene calls are TRBV15 and TRBJ1-1, with D unclear. CDR1 LNHNV and CDR2 YYDKDF come from the germline V gene (reference sequence). This CDR3 is built from 14 residues. Trimming pared 1 base from V and 1 base from J, leaving 7 bases between. CDR3 loop: CATSRGVENTEAFF. The CDR3 nucleotides are TGTGCCACCAGCAGAGGCGTGGAGAACACTGAAGCTTTCTTT.

This clonotype was counted a few times. The chain combines TRBV28 with TRBJ2-2; 9 nucleotides align to TRBD2. This CDR3 comprises 19 residues. The V gene's germline CDR1 is MDHEN and CDR2 SYDVKM. The trim removed 1 base at V and 4 bases at J, leaving 13 bases unmatched. CDR3 amino acids: CASSLFGLAGNEGTGELFF. CDR3 DNA: TGTGCCAGCAGTTTATTCGGCCTAGCGGGAAATGAGGGCACCGGGGAGCTGTTTTTT.

The sample holds many counts of this clonotype. This chain connects TRBV20-1 to TRBJ1-1; 7 bases line up with TRBD1. This CDR3 contains 14 residues. With V trimmed by 5 bases and J by 5 bases, 11 bases remained unmatched. CDR1 is DFQATT and CDR2 is SNEGSKA in the germline V gene (reference sequence). The CDR3 sequence is CSAPQTGPGTEAFF. In nucleotides, the CDR3 is TGCAGTGCTCCCCAGACAGGGCCGGGAACTGAAGCTTTCTTT.

The chain employs TRBV5-6 and TRBJ2-2; TRBD1 aligns across 9 bases. Germline loops: CDR1 SGHDT, CDR2 YYEEEE. The CDR3 covers 15 residues. The trim removed 3 bases at V and 5 bases at J, leaving 5 bases unmatched. Written as DNA, the CDR3 is TGTGCCAGCAGCTGGGACAGGGAGGATACCGGGGAGCTGTTTTTT. It is translated as CASSWDREDTGELFF.

This clonotype was counted a few times. In nucleotides, the CDR3 is TGCAGCTTTGCCGGGACAGGGGATCAGCCCCAGCATTTT. This encodes CSFAGTGDQPQHF. This rearrangement joins TRBV29-1 to TRBJ1-5; 10 nucleotides line up with TRBD1. The CDR3 length is 13 residues. J lost 5 bases, V lost 8 bases, and 6 bases had no gene match. Germline V gene data show CDR1 as SQVTM and CDR2 as ANQGSEA.

The sample holds many counts of this clonotype. V and J are TRBV12-3 or TRBV12-4 and TRBJ2-1; D gene uncertain. CDR3 length equals 15 residues. The germline V and J ends were trimmed by 3 bases and 5 bases, with 14 bases remaining between them. CDR3 sequence reads: CASSFVTGTHNEQFF. DNA for the CDR3: TGTGCCAGCAGTTTTGTGACTGGCACCCACAATGAGCAGTTCTTC.